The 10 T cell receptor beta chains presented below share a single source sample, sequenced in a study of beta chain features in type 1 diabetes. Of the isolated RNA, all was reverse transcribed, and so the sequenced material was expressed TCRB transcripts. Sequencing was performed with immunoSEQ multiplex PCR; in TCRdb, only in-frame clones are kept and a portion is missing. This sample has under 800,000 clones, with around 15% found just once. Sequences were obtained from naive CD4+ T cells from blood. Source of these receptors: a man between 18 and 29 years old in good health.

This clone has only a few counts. CDR3 loop: CASSSAAGTGYSEQFF. In DNA, the CDR3 is TGTGCCAGCAGCTCTGCCGCCGGGACAGGGTATAGTGAGCAGTTCTTC. The rearrangement joins TRBV7-9 to TRBJ2-1, with 9 bases matching TRBD1. Per the germline V gene, CDR1 is SEHNR and CDR2 is FQNEAQ (reference sequence). The CDR3 sequence is 16 residues long. V gave up 4 bases and J gave up 9 bases; unmatched junction bases: 13.

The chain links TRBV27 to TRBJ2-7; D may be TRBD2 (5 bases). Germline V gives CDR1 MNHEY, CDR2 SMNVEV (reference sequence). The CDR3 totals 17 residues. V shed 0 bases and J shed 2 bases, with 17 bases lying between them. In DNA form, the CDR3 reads TGTGCCAGCAGTTTATCCCGGGGAAAGAATACAACCTACGAGCAGTACTTC. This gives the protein CASSLSRGKNTTYEQYF.

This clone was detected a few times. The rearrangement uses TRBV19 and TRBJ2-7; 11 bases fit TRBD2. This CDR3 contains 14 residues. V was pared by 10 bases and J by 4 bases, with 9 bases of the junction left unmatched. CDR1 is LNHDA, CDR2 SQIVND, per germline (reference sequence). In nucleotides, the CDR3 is TGTGCCACTAGAACTAGCGGGGGAACTTACGAGCAGTACTTC. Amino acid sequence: CATRTSGGTYEQYF.

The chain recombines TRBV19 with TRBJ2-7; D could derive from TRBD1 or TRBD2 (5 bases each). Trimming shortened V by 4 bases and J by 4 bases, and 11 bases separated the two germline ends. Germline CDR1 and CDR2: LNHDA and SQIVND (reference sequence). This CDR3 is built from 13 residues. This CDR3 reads CASSTTGRYEQYF. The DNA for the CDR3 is TGTGCCAGTAGTACGACGGGACGATACGAGCAGTACTTC.

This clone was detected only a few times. The CDR3 region is CAWTSNRVSFGSPLHF. CDR3 DNA: TGTGCCTGGACCTCCAACAGGGTTTCATTTGGTTCACCCCTCCACTTT. J is TRBJ1-6 and V is TRBV30, with a tentative D call TRBD1 (6 bases). V was trimmed by 4 bases and J by 9 bases, leaving 22 bases between them. This CDR3 region has 16 residues. Germline loops: CDR1 GTSNPN, CDR2 SVGIG (reference sequence).

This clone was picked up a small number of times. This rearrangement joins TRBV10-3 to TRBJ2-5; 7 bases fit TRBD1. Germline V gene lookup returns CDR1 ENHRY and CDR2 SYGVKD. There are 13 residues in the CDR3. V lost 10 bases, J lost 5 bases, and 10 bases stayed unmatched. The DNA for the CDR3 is TGTGCCACCAGGACAGGACTGGAGGAGACCCAGTACTTC. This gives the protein CATRTGLEETQYF.

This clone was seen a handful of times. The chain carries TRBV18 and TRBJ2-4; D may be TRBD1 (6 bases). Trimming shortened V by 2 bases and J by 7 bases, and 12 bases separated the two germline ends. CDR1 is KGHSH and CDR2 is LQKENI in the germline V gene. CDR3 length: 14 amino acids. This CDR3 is CASSPEGVLNIQYF. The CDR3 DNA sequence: TGTGCCAGCTCACCAGAGGGGGTTTTGAACATTCAGTACTTC.

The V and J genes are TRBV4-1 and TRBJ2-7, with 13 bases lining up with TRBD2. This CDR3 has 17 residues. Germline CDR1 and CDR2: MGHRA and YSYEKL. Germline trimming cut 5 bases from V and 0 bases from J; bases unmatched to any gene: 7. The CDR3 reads CASSYGLAGALSYEQYF. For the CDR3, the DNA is TGCGCCAGCAGCTACGGACTAGCGGGGGCCCTCTCCTACGAGCAGTACTTC.

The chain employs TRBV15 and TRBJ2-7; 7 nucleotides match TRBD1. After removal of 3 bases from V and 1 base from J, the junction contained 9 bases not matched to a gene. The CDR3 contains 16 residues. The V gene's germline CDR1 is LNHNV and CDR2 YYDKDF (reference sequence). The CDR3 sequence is CATSSLRQGLSYEQYF. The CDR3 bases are TGTGCCACCAGCAGCCTTAGACAGGGCCTATCCTACGAGCAGTACTTC.

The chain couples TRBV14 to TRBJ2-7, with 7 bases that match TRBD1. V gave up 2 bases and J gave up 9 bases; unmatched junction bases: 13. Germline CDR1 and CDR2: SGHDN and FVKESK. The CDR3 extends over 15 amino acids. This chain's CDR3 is CASSQLGQDPGGQYF. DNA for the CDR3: TGTGCCAGCAGCCAATTAGGACAGGACCCTGGAGGGCAGTACTTC.